This T cell receptor beta chain was captured by sequencing in a study of control samples from healthy donors and cancer patients. Clones were sequenced by immunoSEQ multiplex PCR, and TCRdb holds only the in-frame ones, with some missing. The sample yields about 89,000 clones, roughly 86% seen once. The germline gives CDR1 SGHDT, CDR2 YYEEEE. V shed 1 base and J shed 3 bases, with 8 bases lying between them. This CDR3 has 14 amino acids. The receptor comes from a man under 40 in good health. The chain recombines TRBV5-6 with TRBJ2-4; tentative D call: TRBD2 (6 bases). The specimen sequenced was blood. The CDR3 is CASSLRGYKNIQYF. Here the CDR3 DNA reads TGTGCCAGCAGCTTGCGGGGGTACAAAAACATTCAGTACTTC.